One and the same sample provided the 28 T cell receptor beta chains below, sequenced in a study of blood T cell repertoires in COVID-19. Here immunoSEQ multiplex PCR was the method, and the copy in TCRdb shows in-frame clones only, minus some. Of about 170,000 clones in the sample, under 90% were seen once. Sequences were obtained from PBMCs or T cells enriched from blood (not recorded which). These receptors were obtained from a man aged 50 or older who had recovered from COVID-19.

V is TRBV6-5 and J is TRBJ1-5, with 9 nucleotides matching TRBD1. V was clipped by 5 bases and J by 6 bases; unmatched bases: 2. Germline V lookup: CDR1 MNHEY, CDR2 SVGAGI. The CDR3 consists of 13 residues. The CDR3 loop is CASSTGQGQPQHF. The CDR3 DNA sequence: TGTGCCAGCAGTACGGGACAGGGTCAGCCCCAGCATTTT.

The chain is built from TRBV5-6 and TRBJ2-2; TRBD2 matches 7 bases. Per germline, CDR1 SGHDT and CDR2 YYEEEE. V lost 5 bases to trimming and J lost 6 bases; unmatched junction nucleotides: 4. This CDR3 has 13 residues. As DNA, the CDR3 is TGTGCCAGCAGACCCGGGAGGTCCGGGGAGCTGTTTTTT. Translating gives CASRPGRSGELFF.

The chain links TRBV2 to TRBJ2-7, with 7 nucleotides matching TRBD1. Germline V CDR1 and CDR2: SNHLY, FYNNEI. The junction had 7 bases not matched to a gene; V was cut back by 8 bases and J by 3 bases. The CDR3 sequence is 13 residues long. CDR3 DNA sequence: TGTGCCAGCGCCCGGGACAGAGACTACGAGCAGTACTTC. Amino acid sequence: CASARDRDYEQYF.

This chain links TRBV10-3 with TRBJ2-1, with TRBD2 identical over 12 bases. There are 15 residues in the CDR3. Germline loops: CDR1 ENHRY, CDR2 SYGVKD. The V and J ends lost 6 bases and 5 bases, in that order; junction bases with no gene match: 5. The CDR3 region is CAIRPSGGADNEQFF. Written as DNA, the CDR3 is TGTGCCATCAGGCCTAGCGGGGGGGCGGACAATGAGCAGTTCTTC.

This rearrangement joins TRBV18 to TRBJ1-1; TRBD1 might be the D (6 bases). This CDR3 region has 16 residues. The V end was cut by 2 bases, the J end by 10 bases, with 23 bases between. Germline values: CDR1 KGHSH, CDR2 LQKENI. CDR3 amino acids: CASSPGAQGSGSGAFF. DNA for the CDR3: TGTGCCAGCTCACCAGGTGCACAGGGAAGTGGGTCGGGAGCTTTCTTT. Complete variable domain (other parts from reference TRBV18 and TRBJ1-1): NAGVMQNPRHLVRRRGQEARLRCSPMKGHSHVYWYRQLPEEGLKFMVYLQKENIIDESGMPKERFSAEFPKEGPSILRIQQVVRGDSAAYFCASSPGAQGSGSGAFFGQGTRLTVV.

The J gene is TRBJ2-7, the V gene TRBV7-2; 8 bases agree with TRBD2. Germline-derived CDR1 and CDR2 are SGHTA and FQGNSA. The CDR3 length is 17 residues. J lost 6 bases, V lost 4 bases, and 17 bases had no gene match. CDR3 DNA: TGTGCCAGCAGCTCAGGCTTCGGGGGGGGCCTTCCTCGCGAGCAGTACTTC. Translated: CASSSGFGGGLPREQYF.

The chain has TRBV9 and TRBJ2-2; D is undetermined. Germline V gives CDR1 SGDLS, CDR2 YYNGEE. CDR3 size: 14 residues. Between the trimmed V and J ends, which lost 2 bases and 0 bases, there was a span of 5 bases. The CDR3, as DNA: TGTGCCAGCAGCGTGGCGGCGAACACCGGGGAGCTGTTTTTT. As protein: CASSVAANTGELFF.

This clone came up a few times. The gene calls are TRBV19 and TRBJ1-2; D is possibly TRBD1 (5 bases). Germline V CDR1 and CDR2: LNHDA, SQIVND (reference sequence). This CDR3 is built from 14 residues. Trimming removed 5 bases from V and 4 bases from J, with 14 bases in between. The DNA for the CDR3 is TGTGCCAGTAGTCCCGGCAGGGCTAGCTATGGCTACACCTTC. This translates into CASSPGRASYGYTF.

The V and J genes are TRBV21-1 and TRBJ1-1; TRBD1 is the table's D call and was not checked against the DNA. TRBV21-1 has pseudogene status. The CDR3 covers 19 residues. CDR3: CASSKVVGRVRGMNTEAFF. The CDR3 coding sequence is TGTGCCAGCAGCAAAGTTGTGGGCAGGGTAAGGGGGATGAACACTGAAGCTTTCTTT.

This chain uses TRBV7-3 with TRBJ1-2; 7 positions agree with TRBD1. The V gene's germline CDR1 is SGHTA and CDR2 FQGTGA. V shed 5 bases and J 2 bases; nucleotides not matched to a gene: 5. The CDR3 spans 14 residues. CDR3 amino acids: CASSATGQNYGYTF. CDR3 bases: TGTGCCAGCAGCGCGACAGGGCAAAACTATGGCTACACCTTC.

The V call is TRBV4-1, the J call TRBJ2-7; TRBD1 matches at 7 bases. V shed 6 bases and J 4 bases; nucleotides not matched to a gene: 15. Germline CDR1 is MGHRA and CDR2 is YSYEKL. This CDR3 has 16 residues. The CDR3 DNA follows: TGCGCCAGCAGTCCTCAGGCAGGGGGAGTTTATTACGAGCAGTACTTC. It yields the protein CASSPQAGGVYYEQYF.

Regarding this clone: The germline gene is not matched at one end of the junction; a read error may be the cause. This CDR3 is also generated by other DNA sequences in the sample. V is TRBV10-2 and J is TRBJ2-7; tentatively, D is TRBD1 (5 bases). The CDR3 spans 16 residues. Germline values: CDR1 WSHSY, CDR2 SAAADI. CDR3 region: CASSESGQVVPYEQYF. For the CDR3, the DNA is TGCGCCAGCAGTGAGTCGGGGCAGGTCGTACCCTACGAGCAGTATTTC.

This clone appeared many times. V is TRBV9 and J is TRBJ2-1, with D maybe TRBD1 (6 bases). Between the trimmed V and J ends, which lost 2 bases and 0 bases, there was a span of 15 bases. The CDR3 is 17 residues long. The germline V gene has CDR1 SGDLS and CDR2 YYNGEE. CDR3 residues: CASSVGSRGGSYNEQFF. The CDR3 bases are TGTGCCAGCAGCGTGGGTTCAAGAGGGGGCTCCTACAATGAGCAGTTCTTC. The full variable domain, completed using reference TRBV9 and TRBJ2-1, is DSGVTQTPKHLITATGQRVTLRCSPRSGDLSVYWYQQSLDQGLQFLIQYYNGEERAKGNILERFSAQQFPDLHSELNLSSLELGDSALYFCASSVGSRGGSYNEQFFGPGTRLTVL.

The V call is TRBV28, the J call TRBJ1-2; D perhaps matches TRBD1 (6 bases). Between the trimmed V and J ends, which lost 7 bases and 8 bases, there was a span of 11 bases. CDR3 length: 11 amino acids. CDR1 MDHEN and CDR2 SYDVKM come from the germline V gene. CDR3 amino acids: CASNRAGGYTF. DNA of the CDR3: TGTGCCAGCAACAGGGCAGGCGGCTACACCTTC.

This chain connects TRBV7-6 to TRBJ2-3; maybe TRBD1 (5 bases). With 5 bases removed from V and 2 bases from J, the gap between germline ends came to 17 bases. The germline CDR1 and CDR2 sequences are SGHVS and FNYEAQ. The CDR3 consists of 16 residues. CDR3 bases: TGTGCCAGCAGCCCTAGTTGGGCCAGGGCCACAGATACGCAGTATTTT. It codes for CASSPSWARATDTQYF.

The chain combines TRBV6-5 with TRBJ2-7, with TRBD2 as a possible D gene (6 bases). V was pared by 4 bases and J by 4 bases, with 20 bases between. The CDR3 runs 16 residues. Germline lookup yields CDR1 MNHEY and CDR2 SVGAGI. The CDR3 coding sequence is TGTGCCAGCAGTTCGACTAGGACCGGTAACCTATACGAGCAGTACTTC. Protein product: CASSSTRTGNLYEQYF.

V usage is TRBV4-2 and J usage is TRBJ1-2; D is unresolved. Germline values: CDR1 LGHNA, CDR2 YNFKEQ. This CDR3 is 13 amino acids long. V dropped 6 bases and J dropped 2 bases, with 10 bases sitting between them. CDR3 bases: TGTGCCAGCAGTGAACAAGAAAACTATGGCTACACCTTC. It is translated as CASSEQENYGYTF.

This chain links TRBV5-5 with TRBJ1-1; 9 bases map to TRBD1. This CDR3 has 20 residues. V was clipped by 3 bases and J by 0 bases; unmatched bases: 18. Germline values: CDR1 SGHKS, CDR2 YYEKEE (reference sequence). CDR3 loop: CASSSQTGGDSDALNTEAFF. The CDR3 coding sequence is TGTGCCAGCAGCTCCCAGACAGGGGGAGACTCAGACGCCCTGAACACTGAAGCTTTCTTT.

The chain joins TRBV10-3 to TRBJ2-1; TRBD1 matches at 7 bases. Trimming at V came to 2 bases and at J to 2 bases, leaving 3 bases not matched to a gene. Germline loops: CDR1 ENHRY, CDR2 SYGVKD. The CDR3 has 15 amino acids. The DNA of the CDR3 is TGTGCCATCAGTGAGGTCCAGGGGGCCTACAATGAGCAGTTCTTC. Protein: CAISEVQGAYNEQFF.

The chain joins TRBV28 to TRBJ1-2; 7 bases align to TRBD1. V dropped 5 bases and J dropped 2; count of bases not matched to a gene: 5. This CDR3 region has 14 residues. Germline-derived CDR1 and CDR2 are MDHEN and SYDVKM. CDR3 bases: TGTGCCAGCAGTGTAGGGACAGCCAACTATGGCTACACCTTC. It encodes CASSVGTANYGYTF.

This clone was recorded many times. The genes are TRBV25-1 and TRBJ1-3; D gene unclear. Per germline, CDR1 MGHDK and CDR2 SYGVNS. The CDR3 is made up of 15 amino acids. V lost 2 bases and J lost 4, with 12 bases in between. The CDR3 region is CASSELEGRGNTIYF. CDR3 nucleotides: TGTGCCAGCAGTGAACTAGAGGGTAGAGGAAACACCATATATTTT.

The rearrangement joins TRBV12-3 or TRBV12-4 to TRBJ1-4; 7 nucleotides agree with TRBD1. The CDR3 extends over 13 amino acids. The trim removed 0 bases at V and 8 bases at J, leaving 0 bases unmatched. The CDR3: CASSLADREKLFF. CDR3 DNA: TGTGCCAGCAGTTTAGCGGACAGGGAAAAACTGTTTTTT.

This chain connects TRBV19 to TRBJ1-5; 9 nucleotides line up with TRBD1. The length of the CDR3 is 15 residues. V gave up 7 bases and J gave up 4 bases; unmatched junction bases: 8. Germline V gene sequence: CDR1 LNHDA, CDR2 SQIVND (reference sequence). This chain's CDR3 is CASNRGQGGNQPQHF. CDR3 DNA: TGTGCCAGTAACAGGGGGCAAGGAGGAAATCAGCCCCAGCATTTT. The full variable domain, with the rest looked up from reference TRBV19 and TRBJ1-5, is DGGITQSPKYLFRKEGQNVTLSCEQNLNHDAMYWYRQDPGQGLRLIYYSQIVNDFQKGDIAEGYSVSREKKESFPLTVTSAQKNPTAFYLCASNRGQGGNQPQHFGDGTRLSIL.

The chain couples TRBV28 to TRBJ2-5; 9 bases align to TRBD2. The V and J ends lost 6 bases and 9 bases, in that order; junction bases with no gene match: 14. Germline CDR1 and CDR2: MDHEN and SYDVKM. The CDR3 is 15 residues long. CDR3 amino acids: CASRTGTSMGRAQYF. The CDR3 nucleotides are TGTGCCAGCAGAACTGGGACTAGCATGGGTCGGGCCCAGTACTTC.

The chain uses TRBV12-5 and TRBJ1-3, with TRBD1 identical over 12 bases. The V gene's germline CDR1 is LGHNT and CDR2 FRNRAP. V gave up 4 bases and J gave up 0 bases; unmatched junction bases: 1. This CDR3 comprises 16 residues. The CDR3 region is CASGSGQGASGNTIYF. CDR3 in DNA: TGTGCTAGTGGTTCGGGACAGGGGGCCTCTGGAAACACCATATATTTT. Drawing the rest from reference TRBV12-5 and TRBJ1-3, the complete variable domain is DARVTQTPRHKVTEMGQEVTMRCQPILGHNTVFWYRQTMMQGLELLAYFRNRAPLDDSGMPKDRFSAEMPDATLATLKIQPSEPRDSAVYFCASGSGQGASGNTIYFGEGSWLTVV.

Only one count was recorded for this clone. The genes are TRBV13 and TRBJ2-3; weak D call: TRBD1 (5 bases). This CDR3 is built from 15 residues. Trimming left V 0 bases short and J 1 base short, with 8 bases between. Germline loops: CDR1 PRHDT, CDR2 FYEKMQ (reference sequence). In nucleotides, the CDR3 is TGTGCCAGCAGCTTAGGGGGGCTCGGCACAGATACGCAGTATTTT. As protein: CASSLGGLGTDTQYF.

The rearrangement uses TRBV2 and TRBJ1-2; 7 positions agree with TRBD1. The germline CDR1 and CDR2 sequences are SNHLY and FYNNEI. The CDR3 covers 12 residues. J gave up 8 bases and V 1 base, and 1 base lay outside the gene matches. The CDR3 reads CASSEGQGGYTF. The CDR3 nucleotides are TGTGCCAGCAGTGAAGGACAGGGAGGCTACACCTTC.

This rearrangement joins TRBV18 to TRBJ2-2; 7 bases are shared with TRBD2. J gave up 7 bases and V 6 bases, and 14 bases lay outside the gene matches. CDR3 length: 16 amino acids. Germline V gives CDR1 KGHSH, CDR2 LQKENI. CDR3 loop: CASSWRRGRGVGELFF. In DNA, the CDR3 is TGTGCCAGCTCGTGGCGACGAGGGAGGGGTGTCGGGGAGCTGTTTTTT.